This entry describes one T cell receptor beta chain. Antigen unknown. This sample was taken from a study of monozygotic twins with inflammatory bowel disease. Whole-study results and caveats: Using the inverse Simpson index, IBD patients had lower TCRbeta diversity than healthy co-twins. In these data, no single strong IBD-associated signal or clonotype received support.

The CDR3 consists of 12 residues. Per germline, CDR1 SGHDT and CDR2 YYEEEE. Samples each yielded cDNA through eight separate reactions. Following a re-call of the 5' RACE reads, TCRdb has one entry per CDR3 protein and lacks DNA. Recorded for this sample: 200,000 to 250,000 distinct CDR3 sequences. The sequence derives from a human donor with ulcerative colitis or Crohn's disease, or a healthy co-twin of an affected twin (not recorded which). V gene TRBV5-6 combines with J gene TRBJ2-1; no DNA is available, so the TRBD1 call from TCRdb remains unchecked. The source material was blood. The CDR3 reads CASSLGGQLGFF.